A selection of T cell receptor beta chains follows, all from one sample in a study of blood T cell repertoires in COVID-19. Measured with immunoSEQ multiplex PCR; TCRdb has only the in-frame clones, and not every one. The sample yields some 87,000 clones, around 81% seen once. The sequenced material came from peripheral blood. These receptors all stem from a woman between 65 and 79 years old with active or convalescent COVID-19. CDR3s include the opening cysteine and the closing phenylalanine or tryptophan. The D gene is left open where the match is weak. Size values are once, few and many counts, or a class for expanded clones, and some rows have none.

j_call d_call v_call clone_size cdr3_nt cdr3_aa
TRBJ2-3 . TRBV5-1 . TGCGCCAGCAGCTTGAGCAGGGTACCAGATACGCAGTATTTT CASSLSRVPDTQYF
TRBJ2-3 . TRBV19 . TGTGCCAGTAGTATTAGCGGAGGCACCACAGATACGCAGTATTTT CASSISGGTTDTQYF
TRBJ1-1 . TRBV6-6 . TGTGCCAGCGGCGGGGGGCGCGTAGCTTTCTTT CASGGGRVAFF
TRBJ2-2 TRBD1 TRBV2 few TGTGCCAGTAACAGGGGGCGCAACACCGGGGAGCTGTTTTTT CASNRGRNTGELFF
TRBJ1-1 TRBD1 TRBV5-1 . TGCGCCAGCAGCTGGGACAGCGCTAACACTGAAGCTTTCTTT CASSWDSANTEAFF
TRBJ2-7 TRBD1 TRBV6-5 few TGTGCCAGCAGCGACAGGGGGCGGCGCGAGCAGTACTTC CASSDRGRREQYF
TRBJ2-7 . TRBV5-1 . TGCGCCAGCAGCTTGAGCCAGGGCACCTACGAGCAGTACTTC CASSLSQGTYEQYF
TRBJ1-5 . TRBV28 . TGTGCCAGCCTAACAGGGTCGAACAATCAGCCCCAGCATTTT CASLTGSNNQPQHF
TRBJ1-4 TRBD1 TRBV6-5 . TGTGCCAGCAGTTACTCCGGGACAGGGAATGAAAAACTGTTTTTT CASSYSGTGNEKLFF
TRBJ1-1 . TRBV7-2 . TGTGCCAGCAGCTTAGCAGGGGAAAGGACTGAAGCTTTCTTT CASSLAGERTEAFF
TRBJ1-2 TRBD1 TRBV5-1 . TGCGCCAGCAGCCTTTTACGGACAGGGAAGGCAATCTACACCTTC CASSLLRTGKAIYTF
TRBJ2-1 TRBD2 TRBV6-5 . TGTGCCAGCAGAGCCAGCGGGGGGCCGAACAATGAGCAGTTCTTC CASRASGGPNNEQFF
TRBJ1-2 TRBD1 TRBV28 . TGTGCCAGCAGAGGACAGGGGCAGGGCTATGGCTACACCTTC CASRGQGQGYGYTF
TRBJ2-1 TRBD2 TRBV14 . TGTGCCAGCAGCCAAGATCTGTATAGAAGGATGGCTAGCGGGGGGGCCCTTGATACTGAGCAGTTCTTC CASSQDLYRRMASGGALDTEQFF
TRBJ2-1 TRBD2 TRBV20-1 . TGCAGTGCTAGTAGCGGGGGGGCATCCTTCAATGAGCAGTTCTTC CSASSGGASFNEQFF
TRBJ2-7 TRBD2 TRBV6-5 few TGTGCCAGCAGACAAGGACTAGCGGGCTCCTACGAGCAGTACTTC CASRQGLAGSYEQYF
TRBJ1-1 . TRBV5-1 . TGCGCCAGCAGCGTCCAGGGGAACACTGAAGCTTTCTTT CASSVQGNTEAFF
TRBJ1-5 . TRBV18 . TGTGCCAGCTCACCGGAGGGAACAGGCAATCAGCCCCAGCATTTT CASSPEGTGNQPQHF
TRBJ2-1 TRBD1 TRBV2 . TGTGCCAGCAGAGTTGACAGGGGGTCCTACAATGAGCAGTTCTTC CASRVDRGSYNEQFF
TRBJ1-4 TRBD1 TRBV19 . TGTGCCAGTAGTCAGACAGGGCTGAGGGAAAAACTGTTTTTT CASSQTGLREKLFF
TRBJ1-1 . TRBV6-4 few TGTGCCAGCAGTGACGAGGGAGGCACTGAAGCTTTCTTT CASSDEGGTEAFF
TRBJ1-1 . TRBV6-5 . TGTGCCAGCAGCCGGTCCGCGTACACTGAAGCTTTCTTT CASSRSAYTEAFF
TRBJ1-3 TRBD1 TRBV5-1 . TGCGCCAGCAGCTTGGGACAGGGAGACACCATATATTTT CASSLGQGDTIYF